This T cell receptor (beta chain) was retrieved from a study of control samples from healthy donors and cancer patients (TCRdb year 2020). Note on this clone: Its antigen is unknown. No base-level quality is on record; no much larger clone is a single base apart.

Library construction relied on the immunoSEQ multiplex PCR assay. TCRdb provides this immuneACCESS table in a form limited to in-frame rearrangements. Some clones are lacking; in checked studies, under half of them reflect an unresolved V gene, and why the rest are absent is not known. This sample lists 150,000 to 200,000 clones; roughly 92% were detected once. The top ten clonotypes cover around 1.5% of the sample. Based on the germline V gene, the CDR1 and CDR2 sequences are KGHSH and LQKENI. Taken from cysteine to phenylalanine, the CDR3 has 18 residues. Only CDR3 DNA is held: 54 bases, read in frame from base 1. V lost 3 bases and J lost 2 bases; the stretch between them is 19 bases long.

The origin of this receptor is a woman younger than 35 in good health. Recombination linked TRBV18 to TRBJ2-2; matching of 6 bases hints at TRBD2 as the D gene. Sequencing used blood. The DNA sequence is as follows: TGTGCCAGCTCACCGCCCCCCCATAGCGGCCTAAACACCGGGGAGCTGTTTTTT. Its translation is CASSPPPHSGLNTGELFF.